The sequence of this TCR beta chain was determined in a study of blood T cells in healthy people across ages. Germline CDR1 reads MNHEY; CDR2 reads SVGEGT. V was shortened by 5 bases and J by 2 bases, with 13 bases between the two germline ends. The CDR3 has 14 amino acids. Sample-barcoded 5' priming and a J-beta primer mix drove a second PCR of about 7 to 12 cycles. MiXCR, run by TCRdb on the 5' RACE reads, gives a single entry per CDR3 protein. Of approximately 800,000 distinct CDR3 sequences listed, around 68% were seen once; the top ten hold 25% to 35%. This TCR was recovered from a young man in good health. The chain is built from TRBV6-2 or TRBV6-3 and TRBJ2-7; TRBD2 might be the D (5 bases). The sample was blood. CDR3 nucleotides: TGTGCCAGCAGTCTATCCGGGATTACCTACGAGCAGTACTTC. This encodes CASSLSGITYEQYF.